The next 25 T cell receptor beta chains were all read from a single sample in a study of cytomegalovirus exposure and HLA in healthy donors. PCR amplification relied on 60 Vbeta primers (plus 13 Jbeta primers). Here immunoSEQ multiplex PCR was the method, and the copy in TCRdb shows in-frame clones only, minus some. The sample yields more than 65,000 clones, about 79% seen once. Sequencing was performed on PBMCs. Receptors were obtained from a young man in good health and CMV-seropositive.

The rearrangement uses TRBV2 and TRBJ2-7; no clear D gene. Germline V lookup: CDR1 SNHLY, CDR2 FYNNEI. This CDR3 region has 15 residues. The V end lost 1 base, the J end lost 2 bases, and 12 bases lay between the germline ends. In DNA form, the CDR3 reads TGTGCCAGCAGTGAAGGAGCGACCACCACCTACGAGCAGTACTTC. The encoded protein is CASSEGATTTYEQYF.

This chain connects TRBV10-3 to TRBJ1-5; possible D gene TRBD1, 6 bases. V gave up 10 bases and J gave up 3 bases, with 22 bases separating them. The CDR3 contains 16 residues. CDR1 ENHRY and CDR2 SYGVKD come from the germline V gene. The CDR3 reads CATRGGGGSANQPQHF. As DNA, the CDR3 is TGTGCCACCCGGGGCGGGGGGGGCTCAGCCAATCAGCCCCAGCATTTT.

This chain joins TRBV5-1 and TRBJ2-3; TRBD2 aligns across 9 bases. V trimming: 0 bases; J trimming: 0 bases; junction bases outside the gene matches: 8. The germline V gene encodes CDR1 SGHRS and CDR2 YFSETQ. The CDR3 has 18 amino acids. In DNA form, the CDR3 reads TGCGCCAGCAGCTTGGCCCTTAGCGGGAGCTCTAGCACAGATACGCAGTATTTT. It specifies CASSLALSGSSSTDTQYF.

This clone came up a few times. The CDR3 reads CASSSPGSGGNTIYF. CDR3 nucleotide sequence: TGTGCCAGCTCCAGCCCCGGGTCCGGAGGAAACACCATATATTTT. The chain employs TRBV6-1 and TRBJ1-3; the D is unclear. Germline CDR1 is MNHNS and CDR2 is SASEGT. V lost 8 bases and J lost 4, with 18 bases in between. The CDR3 has 15 residues.

The chain employs TRBV9 and TRBJ2-6, with 9 positions matching TRBD1. Germline loops: CDR1 SGDLS, CDR2 YYNGEE. This CDR3 is built from 21 residues. Germline trimming cut 0 bases from V and 0 bases from J; bases unmatched to any gene: 13. The CDR3 loop reads CASSVDVGGQGSPSGANVLTF. The CDR3, as DNA: TGTGCCAGCAGCGTAGATGTGGGGGGACAGGGAAGTCCCTCTGGGGCCAACGTCCTGACTTTC.

CDR3 bases: TGTGCCAGCAGTGAAGGAGGAGTGGGCTCTGGAAACACCATATATTTT. It codes for CASSEGGVGSGNTIYF. This chain joins TRBV2 and TRBJ1-3; D is unresolved. V lost 1 base, J lost 0 bases, and 10 bases lay in between. The germline V gene encodes CDR1 SNHLY and CDR2 FYNNEI. The CDR3 is 16 amino acids.

This clone was observed once. One end of the junction is discordant with germline, which a read error may explain. The chain has TRBV5-1 and TRBJ2-7; D remains unclear. The CDR3 sequence is 13 residues long. CDR1 and CDR2 (germline): SGHRS, YFSETQ. The CDR3 loop reads CASGLGSAYEQYF. CDR3 in DNA: TGCGCCAGCGGCTTGGGGTCGGCCTACGAGCAGTACTTC. The complete variable domain, with remaining parts taken from reference TRBV5-1 and TRBJ2-7, reads KAGVTQTPRYLIKTRGQQVTLSCSPISGHRSVSWYQQTPGQGLQFLFEYFSETQRNKGNFPGRFSGRQFSNSRSEMNVSTLELGDSALYLCASGLGSAYEQYFGPGTRLTVT.

CDR3 sequence: CASSVGDSRTQFF. Written as DNA, the CDR3 is TGTGCCAGCAGCGTAGGGGACTCTCGTACACAGTTCTTC. The chain links TRBV9 to TRBJ2-1; D might be TRBD2 (6 bases). V dropped 0 bases and J dropped 13 bases, with 14 bases sitting between them. This CDR3 has 13 residues. CDR1 is SGDLS and CDR2 is YYNGEE in the germline V gene.

DNA for the CDR3: TGCGCCAGCAGCCAAGTCCCCAGGGGGGCGGAATACGAGCAGTACTTC. Its translation is CASSQVPRGAEYEQYF. This rearrangement joins TRBV4-1 to TRBJ2-7, with D perhaps TRBD1 (7 bases). The CDR3 has 16 residues. Germline V gene lookup returns CDR1 MGHRA and CDR2 YSYEKL. Trimming removed 1 base at V and 4 bases at J, with 17 bases between.

This clone was recorded only once. The chain carries TRBV28 and TRBJ2-1; 12 nucleotides agree with TRBD2. The CDR3 consists of 14 residues. Germline V lookup: CDR1 MDHEN, CDR2 SYDVKM. Trimming took 5 bases from V and 9 from J; bases not matched to a gene: 5. CDR3 region: CASSRLAGDSEQFF. As DNA, the CDR3 is TGTGCCAGCAGTAGACTAGCGGGAGACAGTGAGCAGTTCTTC.

J is TRBJ2-7 and V is TRBV6-5, with D maybe TRBD2 (6 bases). Deletions cut 6 bases from V and 2 bases from J, with 17 bases between. This CDR3 region has 15 residues. Germline loops: CDR1 MNHEY, CDR2 SVGAGI. The CDR3: CASSVGEDPAYEQYF. CDR3 nucleotides: TGTGCCAGCAGCGTCGGGGAGGACCCCGCCTACGAGCAGTACTTC.

The CDR3 here is CSADWFGEQYF. The CDR3 bases are TGCAGTGCCGACTGGTTCGGGGAGCAGTACTTC. This chain connects TRBV20-1 to TRBJ2-7; D ambiguous. V shed 6 bases and J shed 7 bases, with 13 bases lying between them. The V gene's germline CDR1 is DFQATT and CDR2 SNEGSKA (reference sequence). This CDR3 has 11 residues.

The CDR3 region is CASSYSTGLNQPQHF. DNA for the CDR3: TGTGCCAGCAGTTACTCGACGGGACTGAATCAGCCCCAGCATTTT. The chain recombines TRBV6-5 with TRBJ1-5, with D tentatively TRBD1 (5 bases). This CDR3 region has 15 residues. V was clipped by 0 bases and J by 4 bases, with 10 bases between them. CDR1 and CDR2 (germline): MNHEY, SVGAGI.

This clone was observed a single time. The rearrangement links TRBV18 to TRBJ1-1; D might be TRBD1 (6 bases). The CDR3 is 16 residues long. The V gene's germline CDR1 is KGHSH and CDR2 LQKENI. Trimming shortened V by 6 bases and J by 1 base, and 18 bases separated the two germline ends. The CDR3 is CASSQLEGHRNTEAFF. The DNA of the CDR3 is TGTGCCAGCTCGCAATTAGAGGGACACCGGAACACTGAAGCTTTCTTT.

This clone was seen more than once but under ten times. J is TRBJ2-7 and V is TRBV29-1; TRBD2 matches at 9 bases. This CDR3 is built from 13 residues. Germline lookup yields CDR1 SQVTM and CDR2 ANQGSEA. The trim removed 4 bases at V and 4 bases at J, leaving 5 bases unmatched. In DNA form, the CDR3 reads TGCAGCGTTGTGTCCAGCGGGAGGTACGAGCAGTACTTC. Its translation: CSVVSSGRYEQYF.

V and J are TRBV7-8 and TRBJ2-6; 7 bases map to TRBD1. Looked up from germline, CDR1 is SGHVS and CDR2 is FQNEAQ. The J segment lost 0 bases and the V segment lost 5 bases, leaving 7 bases of the junction unmatched. This CDR3 spans 17 amino acids. The CDR3 reads CASSPTRQGSGANVLTF. CDR3 coding DNA: TGTGCCAGCAGCCCAACCCGACAGGGCTCTGGGGCCAACGTCCTGACTTTC. Full variable domain (missing parts from reference TRBV7-8 and TRBJ2-6): GAGVSQSPRYKVAKRGQDVALRCDPISGHVSLFWYQQALGQGPEFLTYFQNEAQLDKSGLPSDRFFAERPEGSVSTLKIQRTQQEDSAVYLCASSPTRQGSGANVLTFGAGSRLTVL.

V usage is TRBV28 and J usage is TRBJ1-2; 9 bases match TRBD1. The ends lost 4 bases at V and 3 bases at J; junction bases unmatched: 3. From germline, CDR1 is MDHEN and CDR2 SYDVKM. This CDR3 contains 14 residues. The chain's CDR3 is CASSYRGQDYGYTF. In DNA, the CDR3 is TGTGCCAGCAGTTACAGGGGGCAGGACTATGGCTACACCTTC.

The chain joins TRBV6-5 to TRBJ2-5; possible D gene TRBD2, 5 bases. Per the germline V gene, CDR1 is MNHEY and CDR2 is SVGAGI. The CDR3 runs to 13 residues. V lost 3 bases and J lost 4, with 9 bases in between. As DNA, the CDR3 is TGTGCCAGCAGTTATCAGCTAGCAGAGACCCAGTACTTC. This codes for CASSYQLAETQYF.

This chain connects TRBV27 to TRBJ1-1, with D hard to call. Germline V CDR1 and CDR2: MNHEY, SMNVEV (reference sequence). This CDR3 has 11 residues. V lost 6 bases, J lost 11 bases, and 13 bases lay in between. Written as DNA, the CDR3 is TGTGCCAGCAGCTTCCACGGGAGGGCTTTCTTT. Translating it yields CASSFHGRAFF.

V and J are TRBV19 and TRBJ2-3; 12 nucleotides line up with TRBD2. Trimming cost V 6 bases and J 4 bases; bases outside gene matches: 23. CDR3 length: 21 residues. Germline CDR1 reads LNHDA; CDR2 reads SQIVND (reference sequence). The CDR3 spells CASRRLAGVTGPQGSPDTQYF. DNA of the CDR3: TGTGCCAGTAGAAGACTAGCGGGAGTAACGGGACCTCAGGGGTCCCCAGATACGCAGTATTTT. Combining the CDR3 with reference TRBV19 and TRBJ2-3 gives the whole variable domain DGGITQSPKYLFRKEGQNVTLSCEQNLNHDAMYWYRQDPGQGLRLIYYSQIVNDFQKGDIAEGYSVSREKKESFPLTVTSAQKNPTAFYLCASRRLAGVTGPQGSPDTQYFGPGTRLTVL.

A few counts support this clone. This chain joins TRBV6-5 and TRBJ1-2, with D possibly TRBD1 on 5 matching bases. The CDR3 spans 15 residues. The V end was cut by 2 bases, the J end by 4 bases, with 14 bases between. Germline lookup yields CDR1 MNHEY and CDR2 SVGAGI. CDR3 residues: CASSYLGARAYGYTF. In DNA form, the CDR3 reads TGTGCCAGCAGTTACCTTGGGGCCAGAGCCTATGGCTACACCTTC.

J is TRBJ2-7 and V is TRBV19; the D gene is possibly TRBD1 (5 bases). Germline CDR1 reads LNHDA; CDR2 reads SQIVND (reference sequence). The CDR3 has 14 amino acids. V was shortened by 3 bases and J by 5 bases, with 14 bases between the two germline ends. This CDR3 reads CASSIGAVGNEQYF. DNA of the CDR3: TGTGCCAGTAGTATTGGGGCCGTTGGTAACGAGCAGTACTTC.

The CDR3 sequence: CASSLLTGDEAFF. DNA for the CDR3: TGTGCCAGCAGCCTCCTGACAGGGGATGAAGCTTTCTTT. The V gene is TRBV7-3, the J gene TRBJ1-1; TRBD1 agrees at 8 bases. Germline lookup yields CDR1 SGHTA and CDR2 FQGTGA. This CDR3 has 13 residues. J lost 7 bases, V lost 5 bases, and 6 bases had no gene match.

This clone was seen a handful of times. V gene TRBV10-3 combines with J gene TRBJ2-1; tentative D call: TRBD1 (6 bases). Germline CDR1 ENHRY, CDR2 SYGVKD. This CDR3 is 14 amino acids long. V was clipped by 7 bases and J by 8 bases, with 18 bases between them. This CDR3 is CAIKGEGVLDEQFF. Written as DNA, the CDR3 is TGTGCCATCAAGGGCGAGGGGGTACTCGATGAGCAGTTCTTC.

This sequence joins TRBV9 and TRBJ2-2; 8 bases fit TRBD2. The length of the CDR3 is 15 residues. Germline V lookup: CDR1 SGDLS, CDR2 YYNGEE. J was trimmed by 5 bases and V by 5 bases; bases with no gene match: 8. Here the CDR3 DNA reads TGTGCCAGCAGAAGCGGGAGTATAGGGACCGGGGAGCTGTTTTTT. It specifies CASRSGSIGTGELFF.